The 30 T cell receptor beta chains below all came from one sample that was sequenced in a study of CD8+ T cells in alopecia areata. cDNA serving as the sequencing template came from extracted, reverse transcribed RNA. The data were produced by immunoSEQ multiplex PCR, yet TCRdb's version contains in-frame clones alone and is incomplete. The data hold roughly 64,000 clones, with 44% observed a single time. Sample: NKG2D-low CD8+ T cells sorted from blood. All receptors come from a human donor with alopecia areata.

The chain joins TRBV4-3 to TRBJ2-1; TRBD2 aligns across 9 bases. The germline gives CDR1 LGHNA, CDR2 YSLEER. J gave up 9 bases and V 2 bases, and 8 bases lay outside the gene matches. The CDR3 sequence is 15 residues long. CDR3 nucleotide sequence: TGCGCCAGCAGCCAACTCCTCGGCGGGAGGGTTGAGCAGTTCTTC. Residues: CASSQLLGGRVEQFF.

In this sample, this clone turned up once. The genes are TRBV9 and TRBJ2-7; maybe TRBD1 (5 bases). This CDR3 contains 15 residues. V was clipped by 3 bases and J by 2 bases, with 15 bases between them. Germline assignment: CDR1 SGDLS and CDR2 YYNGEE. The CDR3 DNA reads TGTGCCAGCAGCGCCCAAGATCAGGGCCCCTACGAGCAGTACTTC. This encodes CASSAQDQGPYEQYF.

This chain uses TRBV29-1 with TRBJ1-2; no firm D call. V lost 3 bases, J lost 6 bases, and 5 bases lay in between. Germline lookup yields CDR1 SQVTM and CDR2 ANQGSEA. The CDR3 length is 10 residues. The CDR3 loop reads CSVERDGYTF. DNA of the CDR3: TGCAGCGTTGAGAGAGATGGCTACACCTTC.

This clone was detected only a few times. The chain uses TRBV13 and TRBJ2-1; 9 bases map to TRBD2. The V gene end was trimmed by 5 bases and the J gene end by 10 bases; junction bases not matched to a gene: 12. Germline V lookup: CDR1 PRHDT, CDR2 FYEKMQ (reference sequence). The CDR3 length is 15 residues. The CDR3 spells CASSVTLAGYGEQFF. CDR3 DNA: TGTGCCAGCAGCGTAACGCTAGCGGGGTACGGGGAGCAGTTCTTC. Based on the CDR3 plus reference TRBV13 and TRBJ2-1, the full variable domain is AAGVIQSPRHLIKEKRETATLKCYPIPRHDTVYWYQQGPGQDPQFLISFYEKMQSDKGSIPDRFSAQQFSDYHSELNMSSLELGDSALYFCASSVTLAGYGEQFFGPGTRLTVL.

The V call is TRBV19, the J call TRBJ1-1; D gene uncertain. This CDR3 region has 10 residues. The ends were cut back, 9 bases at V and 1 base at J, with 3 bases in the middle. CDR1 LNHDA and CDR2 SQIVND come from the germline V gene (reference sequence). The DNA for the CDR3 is TGTGCCAGCGGGAACACTGAAGCTTTCTTT. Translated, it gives CASGNTEAFF.

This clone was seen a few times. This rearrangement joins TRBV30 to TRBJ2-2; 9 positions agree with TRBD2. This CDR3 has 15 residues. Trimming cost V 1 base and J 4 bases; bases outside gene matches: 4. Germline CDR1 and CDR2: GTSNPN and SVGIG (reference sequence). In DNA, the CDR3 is TGTGCCTGGAGTGGACTAGCGGAGACCACCGGGGAGCTGTTTTTT. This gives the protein CAWSGLAETTGELFF.

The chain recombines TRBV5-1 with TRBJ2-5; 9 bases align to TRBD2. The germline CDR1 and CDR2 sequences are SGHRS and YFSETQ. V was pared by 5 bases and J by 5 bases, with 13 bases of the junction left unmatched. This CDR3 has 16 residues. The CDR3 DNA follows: TGCGCCAGCAGAGGGATTAGCGGGGGCCAAGGGGAGACCCAGTACTTC. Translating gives CASRGISGGQGETQYF.

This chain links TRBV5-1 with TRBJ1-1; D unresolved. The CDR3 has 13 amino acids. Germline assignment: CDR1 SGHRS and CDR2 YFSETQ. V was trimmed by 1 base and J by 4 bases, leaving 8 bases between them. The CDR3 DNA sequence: TGCGCCAGCAGCTTGCGAACGGCCACTGAAGCTTTCTTT. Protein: CASSLRTATEAFF.

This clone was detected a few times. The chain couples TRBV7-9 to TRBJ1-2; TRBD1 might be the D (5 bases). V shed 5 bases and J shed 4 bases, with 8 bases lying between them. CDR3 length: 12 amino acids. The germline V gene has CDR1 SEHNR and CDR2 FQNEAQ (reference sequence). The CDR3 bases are TGTGCCAGCAGCGCGGGACCCTATGGCTACACCTTC. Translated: CASSAGPYGYTF.

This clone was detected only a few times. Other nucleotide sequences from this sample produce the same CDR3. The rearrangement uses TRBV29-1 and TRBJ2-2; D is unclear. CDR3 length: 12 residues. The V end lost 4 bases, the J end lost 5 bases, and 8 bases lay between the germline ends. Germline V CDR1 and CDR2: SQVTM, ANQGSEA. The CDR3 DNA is TGCAGCGTTGTGGGATGGACCGGGGAGCTGTTTTTT. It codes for CSVVGWTGELFF.

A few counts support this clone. CDR3 amino acids: CSVGKGGGTGELFF. The CDR3 region has the DNA TGCAGCGTTGGAAAAGGGGGGGGCACCGGGGAGCTGTTTTTT. The chain recombines TRBV29-1 with TRBJ2-2; D is possibly TRBD2 (7 bases). V lost 4 bases to trimming and J lost 4 bases, with 13 bases between them. Germline CDR1 and CDR2: SQVTM and ANQGSEA. The CDR3 spans 14 residues.

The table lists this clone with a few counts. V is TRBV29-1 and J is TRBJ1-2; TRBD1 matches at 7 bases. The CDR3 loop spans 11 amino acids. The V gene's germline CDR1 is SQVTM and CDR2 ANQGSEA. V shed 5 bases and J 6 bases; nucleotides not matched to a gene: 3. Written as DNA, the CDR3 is TGCAGCGTTAGTGACAGGGATGGCTACACCTTC. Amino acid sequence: CSVSDRDGYTF.

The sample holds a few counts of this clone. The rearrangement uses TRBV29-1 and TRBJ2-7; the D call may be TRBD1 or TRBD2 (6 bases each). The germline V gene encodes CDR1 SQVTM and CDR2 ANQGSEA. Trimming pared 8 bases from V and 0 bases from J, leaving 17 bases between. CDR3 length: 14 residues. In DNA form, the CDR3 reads TGCAGCATTTACCCGGGGGACAACTCCTACGAGCAGTACTTC. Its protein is CSIYPGDNSYEQYF.

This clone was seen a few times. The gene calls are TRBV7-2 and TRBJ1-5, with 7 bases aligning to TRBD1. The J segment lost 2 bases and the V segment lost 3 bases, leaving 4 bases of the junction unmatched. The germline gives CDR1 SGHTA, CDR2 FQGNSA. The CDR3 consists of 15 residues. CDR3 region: CASSFTGAGNQPQHF. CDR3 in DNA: TGTGCCAGCAGCTTTACAGGGGCAGGCAATCAGCCCCAGCATTTT.

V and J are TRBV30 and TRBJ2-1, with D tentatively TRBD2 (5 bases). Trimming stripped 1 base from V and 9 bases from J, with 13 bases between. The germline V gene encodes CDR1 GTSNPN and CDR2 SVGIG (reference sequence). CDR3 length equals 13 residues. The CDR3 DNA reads TGTGCCTGGAGTGCGTGGGAGACGGGTGAGCAGTTCTTC. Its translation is CAWSAWETGEQFF. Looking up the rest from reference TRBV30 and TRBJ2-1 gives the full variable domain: SQTIHQWPATLVQPVGSPLSLECTVEGTSNPNLYWYRQAAGRGLQLLFYSVGIGQISSEVPQNLSASRPQDRQFILSSKKLLLSDSGFYLCAWSAWETGEQFFGPGTRLTVL.

The CDR3 protein is CASSAGTFNEQFF. CDR3 bases: TGTGCCAGCAGCGCTGGGACTTTTAATGAGCAGTTCTTC. V and J are TRBV7-9 and TRBJ2-1, with a possible D match to TRBD2 (6 bases). The CDR3 totals 13 residues. CDR1 is SEHNR, CDR2 FQNEAQ, per germline (reference sequence). Trimming left V 5 bases short and J 7 bases short, with 12 bases between.

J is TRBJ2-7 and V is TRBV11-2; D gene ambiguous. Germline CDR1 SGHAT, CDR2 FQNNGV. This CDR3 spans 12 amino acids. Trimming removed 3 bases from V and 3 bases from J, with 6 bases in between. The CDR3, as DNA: TGTGCCAGCAGCTTGAGCCGCTACGAGCAGTACTTC. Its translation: CASSLSRYEQYF. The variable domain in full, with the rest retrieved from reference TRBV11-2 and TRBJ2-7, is EAGVAQSPRYKIIEKRQSVAFWCNPISGHATLYWYQQILGQGPKLLIQFQNNGVVDDSQLPKDRFSAERLKGVDSTLKIQPAKLEDSAVYLCASSLSRYEQYFGPGTRLTVT.

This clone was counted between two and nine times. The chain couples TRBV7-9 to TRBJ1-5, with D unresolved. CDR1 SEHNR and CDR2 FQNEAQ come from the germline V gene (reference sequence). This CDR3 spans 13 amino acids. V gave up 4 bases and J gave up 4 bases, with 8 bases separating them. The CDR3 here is CASSSSGNQPQHF. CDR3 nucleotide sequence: TGTGCCAGCAGCTCCTCCGGGAATCAGCCCCAGCATTTT.

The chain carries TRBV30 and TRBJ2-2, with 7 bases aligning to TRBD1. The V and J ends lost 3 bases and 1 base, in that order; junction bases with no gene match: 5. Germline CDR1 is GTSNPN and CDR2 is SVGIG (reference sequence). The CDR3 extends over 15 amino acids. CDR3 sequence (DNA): TGTGCCTGGAGCAGGGGACAGATGAACACCGGGGAGCTGTTTTTT. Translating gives CAWSRGQMNTGELFF.

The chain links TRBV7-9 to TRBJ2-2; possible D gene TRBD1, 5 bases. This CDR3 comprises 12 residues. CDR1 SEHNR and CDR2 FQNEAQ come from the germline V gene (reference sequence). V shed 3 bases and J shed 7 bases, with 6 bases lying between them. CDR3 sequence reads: CASSLGRGELFF. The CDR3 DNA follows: TGTGCCAGCAGCTTGGGGCGCGGGGAGCTGTTTTTT.

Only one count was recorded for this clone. The chain's CDR3 is CASSHSTKQYF. The CDR3 DNA reads TGTGCCAGCAGCCATTCTACGAAGCAGTACTTC. The chain links TRBV27 to TRBJ2-7, with D hard to call. CDR1 MNHEY and CDR2 SMNVEV come from the germline V gene (reference sequence). V shed 6 bases and J shed 8 bases, with 11 bases lying between them. The CDR3 has 11 residues.

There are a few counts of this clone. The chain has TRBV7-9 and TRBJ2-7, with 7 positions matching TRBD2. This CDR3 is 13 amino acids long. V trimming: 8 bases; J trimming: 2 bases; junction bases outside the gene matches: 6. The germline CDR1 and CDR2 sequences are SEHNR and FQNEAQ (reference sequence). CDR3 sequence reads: CASVASGTYEQYF. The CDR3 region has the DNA TGTGCCAGCGTAGCGAGCGGGACCTACGAGCAGTACTTC. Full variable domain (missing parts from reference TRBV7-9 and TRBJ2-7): DTGVSQNPRHKITKRGQNVTFRCDPISEHNRLYWYRQTLGQGPEFLTYFQNEAQLEKSRLLSDRFSAERPKGSFSTLEIQRTEQGDSAMYLCASVASGTYEQYFGPGTRLTVT.

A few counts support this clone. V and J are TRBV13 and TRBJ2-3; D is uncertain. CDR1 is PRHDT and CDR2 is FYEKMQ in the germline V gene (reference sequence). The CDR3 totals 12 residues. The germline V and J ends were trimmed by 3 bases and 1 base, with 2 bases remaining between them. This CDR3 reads CASSFGTDTQYF. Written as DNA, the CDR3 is TGTGCCAGCAGCTTCGGCACAGATACGCAGTATTTT.

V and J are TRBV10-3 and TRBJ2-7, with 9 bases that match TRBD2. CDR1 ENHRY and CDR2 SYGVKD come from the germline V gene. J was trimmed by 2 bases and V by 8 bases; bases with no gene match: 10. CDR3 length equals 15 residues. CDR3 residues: CAICDLSGGPYEQYF. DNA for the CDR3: TGTGCCATCTGCGACCTTAGCGGGGGCCCCTACGAGCAGTACTTC.

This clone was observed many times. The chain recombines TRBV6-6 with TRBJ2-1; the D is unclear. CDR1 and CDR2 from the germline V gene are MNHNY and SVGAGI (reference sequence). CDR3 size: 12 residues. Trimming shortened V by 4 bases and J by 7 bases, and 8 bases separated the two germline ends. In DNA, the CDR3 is TGTGCCAGCAGTTCCGCCGTGAATGAGCAGTTCTTC. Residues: CASSSAVNEQFF.

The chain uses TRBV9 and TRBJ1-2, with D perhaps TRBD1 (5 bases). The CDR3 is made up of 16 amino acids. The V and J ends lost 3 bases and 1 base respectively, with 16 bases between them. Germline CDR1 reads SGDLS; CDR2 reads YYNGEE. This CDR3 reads CASSEDKKGGNYGYTF. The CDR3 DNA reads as TGTGCCAGCAGCGAGGACAAAAAAGGCGGTAACTATGGCTACACCTTC.

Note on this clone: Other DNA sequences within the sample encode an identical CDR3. The CDR3 region has the DNA TGTGCCAGCAGCCCCCCGGCCGCTTACGAGCAGTACTTC. Protein: CASSPPAAYEQYF. The chain couples TRBV7-9 to TRBJ2-7; D is undetermined. Trimming removed 5 bases from V and 4 bases from J, with 12 bases in between. The CDR3 contains 13 residues. Per the germline V gene, CDR1 is SEHNR and CDR2 is FQNEAQ (reference sequence).

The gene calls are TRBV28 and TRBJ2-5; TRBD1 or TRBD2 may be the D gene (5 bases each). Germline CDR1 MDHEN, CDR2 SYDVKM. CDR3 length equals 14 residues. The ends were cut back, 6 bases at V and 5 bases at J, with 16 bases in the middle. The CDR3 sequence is CASRPMPGPETQYF. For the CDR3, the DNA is TGTGCCAGCAGACCAATGCCGGGACCGGAGACCCAGTACTTC.

The CDR3 here is CSVPKWNLQETQYF. The DNA for the CDR3 is TGCAGCGTTCCCAAATGGAATTTACAAGAGACCCAGTACTTC. The chain recombines TRBV29-1 with TRBJ2-5; D not certain. Germline V gene data show CDR1 as SQVTM and CDR2 as ANQGSEA. Trimming stripped 5 bases from V and 2 bases from J, with 15 bases between. The CDR3 covers 14 residues.

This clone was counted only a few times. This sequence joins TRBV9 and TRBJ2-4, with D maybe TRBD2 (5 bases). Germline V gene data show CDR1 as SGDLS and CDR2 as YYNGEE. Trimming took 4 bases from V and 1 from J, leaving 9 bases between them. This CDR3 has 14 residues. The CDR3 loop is CASSPGSAKNIQYF. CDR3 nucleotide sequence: TGTGCCAGCAGCCCGGGGTCTGCCAAAAACATTCAGTACTTC. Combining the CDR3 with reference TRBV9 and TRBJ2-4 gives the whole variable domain DSGVTQTPKHLITATGQRVTLRCSPRSGDLSVYWYQQSLDQGLQFLIQYYNGEERAKGNILERFSAQQFPDLHSELNLSSLELGDSALYFCASSPGSAKNIQYFGAGTRLSVL.